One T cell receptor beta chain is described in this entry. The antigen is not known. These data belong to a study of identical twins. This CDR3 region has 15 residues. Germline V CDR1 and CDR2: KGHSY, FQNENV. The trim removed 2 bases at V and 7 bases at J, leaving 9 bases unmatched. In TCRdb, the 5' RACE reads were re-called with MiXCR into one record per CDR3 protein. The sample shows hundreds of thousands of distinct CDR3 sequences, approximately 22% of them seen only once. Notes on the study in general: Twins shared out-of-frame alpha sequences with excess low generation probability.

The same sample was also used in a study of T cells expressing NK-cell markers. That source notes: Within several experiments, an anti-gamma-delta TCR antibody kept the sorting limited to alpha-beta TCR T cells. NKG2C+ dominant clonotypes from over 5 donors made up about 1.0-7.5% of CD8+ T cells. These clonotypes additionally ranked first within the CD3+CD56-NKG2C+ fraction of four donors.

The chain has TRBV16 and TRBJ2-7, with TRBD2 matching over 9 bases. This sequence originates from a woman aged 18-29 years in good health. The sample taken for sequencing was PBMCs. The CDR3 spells CASSQRREGSKEQYF. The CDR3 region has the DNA TGTGCCAGCAGCCAACGGCGGGAGGGATCGAAAGAGCAGTACTTC.